The 10 T cell receptor beta chains listed next were all sequenced from one sample in a study of cytomegalovirus exposure and HLA in healthy donors. The PCR contained 60 Vbeta and 13 Jbeta primers. The protocol was immunoSEQ multiplex PCR, while the TCRdb copy is restricted to in-frame clones and leaves out a portion. The sample includes fewer than 140,000 clones, around four fifths of them seen just once. The specimen was PBMCs. These receptors were collected from a man aged 45-65 years in good health and CMV-seronegative.

This clone was seen more than once but under ten times. The chain employs TRBV28 and TRBJ1-2; D gene uncertain. There are 12 residues in the CDR3. Germline CDR1 and CDR2: MDHEN and SYDVKM. V was clipped by 4 bases and J by 8 bases, with 11 bases between them. The CDR3 region has the DNA TGTGCCAGCAGTTCCTTTCCGAGGGGCTACACCTTC. Translating gives CASSSFPRGYTF.

The sample holds a few counts of this clone. The V and J genes are TRBV10-1 and TRBJ2-1; TRBD2 matches 10 bases. The CDR3 extends over 16 amino acids. V was clipped by 0 bases and J by 8 bases; unmatched bases: 7. From germline, CDR1 is WNHNN and CDR2 SYGVQD (reference sequence). The CDR3 is CASSESKAGGLDEQFF. CDR3 nucleotides: TGCGCCAGCAGTGAGTCAAAAGCGGGGGGGCTCGATGAGCAGTTCTTC.

The V and J genes are TRBV2 and TRBJ1-3; 8 bases match TRBD1. CDR1 SNHLY and CDR2 FYNNEI come from the germline V gene. This CDR3 comprises 13 residues. The junction had 3 bases not matched to a gene; V was cut back by 7 bases and J by 4 bases. The CDR3 here is CASTGTGGNTIYF. The CDR3 DNA follows: TGTGCCAGCACTGGGACAGGCGGAAACACCATATATTTT.

CDR3 in amino acids: CAWSDPAPGQEMNTEAFF. In DNA, the CDR3 is TGTGCCTGGAGTGACCCGGCCCCGGGACAGGAGATGAACACTGAAGCTTTCTTT. The chain joins TRBV30 to TRBJ1-1, with 8 positions matching TRBD1. CDR1 and CDR2 from the germline V gene are GTSNPN and SVGIG (reference sequence). CDR3 size: 18 residues. V gave up 1 base and J gave up 0 bases; unmatched junction bases: 13.

The chain employs TRBV6-1 and TRBJ2-7; D perhaps matches TRBD1 (6 bases). CDR3 length equals 10 residues. V was clipped by 2 bases and J by 11 bases, with 7 bases between them. The germline CDR1 and CDR2 sequences are MNHNS and SASEGT. For the CDR3, the DNA is TGTGCCAGCAGTGAATACAGGGAGTACTTC. Protein sequence: CASSEYREYF.

V is TRBV19 and J is TRBJ1-5, with a weak D call TRBD1 (6 bases). Per the germline V gene, CDR1 is LNHDA and CDR2 is SQIVND (reference sequence). V was cut by 6 bases and J by 6 bases, with 18 bases left in between. This CDR3 is built from 15 residues. CDR3 DNA: TGTGCCAGTAGCCCAACAGGGAATGCGGTTCAGCCCCAGCATTTT. Its translation: CASSPTGNAVQPQHF.

The V and J genes are TRBV18 and TRBJ2-1, with 9 positions matching TRBD1. The CDR3 extends over 15 amino acids. The ends lost 6 bases at V and 5 bases at J; junction bases unmatched: 8. Germline-derived CDR1 and CDR2 are KGHSH and LQKENI. CDR3 sequence reads: CASSSDRGYDNEQFF. CDR3 sequence (DNA): TGTGCCAGCTCTTCAGACAGGGGGTATGACAATGAGCAGTTCTTC.

The V call is TRBV11-3, the J call TRBJ2-2; tentatively, D is TRBD2 (5 bases). CDR3 size: 13 residues. Trimming took 2 bases from V and 4 from J, leaving 5 bases between them. The germline gives CDR1 SGHNT, CDR2 YENEEA. CDR3 in DNA: TGTGCCAGCAGCTTACTAGCCACCGGGGAGCTGTTTTTT. It translates to CASSLLATGELFF. Full variable domain (rest looked up from reference TRBV11-3 and TRBJ2-2): EAGVVQSPRYKIIEKKQPVAFWCNPISGHNTLYWYLQNLGQGPELLIRYENEEAVDDSQLPKDRFSAERLKGVDSTLKIQPAELGDSAVYLCASSLLATGELFFGEGSRLTVL.

This clone was counted a few times. Other nucleotide sequences in the sample specify the same CDR3. The rearrangement links TRBV9 to TRBJ2-5; TRBD1 agrees at 10 bases. The CDR3 is 15 residues long. Germline CDR1 is SGDLS and CDR2 is YYNGEE. V trimming: 3 bases; J trimming: 4 bases; junction bases outside the gene matches: 6. In DNA, the CDR3 is TGTGCCAGCAGCGCAAGACAGGGGGCAGGAGAGACCCAGTACTTC. This encodes CASSARQGAGETQYF.

This clone has more than one count but fewer than ten. The V and J genes are TRBV7-9 and TRBJ2-1, with a tentative D call TRBD2 (6 bases). Trimming removed 4 bases at V and 6 bases at J, with 16 bases between. Germline CDR1 and CDR2: SEHNR and FQNEAQ (reference sequence). This CDR3 is 15 amino acids long. CDR3 residues: CASSWVPRGTNEQFF. In nucleotides, the CDR3 is TGTGCCAGCAGCTGGGTACCCCGCGGGACCAATGAGCAGTTCTTC. Using reference TRBV7-9 and TRBJ2-1 for the parts outside the CDR3, the full variable domain is DTGVSQNPRHKITKRGQNVTFRCDPISEHNRLYWYRQTLGQGPEFLTYFQNEAQLEKSRLLSDRFSAERPKGSFSTLEIQRTEQGDSAMYLCASSWVPRGTNEQFFGPGTRLTVL.